A selection of T cell receptor beta chains follows, all from one sample in a study of blood T cell repertoires in COVID-19. Some clones are missing from TCRdb's copy, which holds only in-frame ones; the method was immunoSEQ multiplex PCR. Among about 250,000 clones listed, more than 70% were seen once. Sequenced material: peripheral blood. All receptors come from an older man with acute or convalescent COVID-19. Both conserved end residues are part of each CDR3. The D gene is left open where the match is weak.

d_gene: TRBD1
j_gene: TRBJ2-5
v_gene: TRBV19
CDR3aa: CASSPGQAATQYF
CDR3nt: TGTGCCAGTAGTCCGGGACAGGCGGCGACCCAGTACTTC

d_gene: TRBD1
j_gene: TRBJ2-5
v_gene: TRBV24-1
CDR3aa: CATSVDRGRGETQYF
CDR3nt: TGTGCCACCAGTGTCGACAGGGGCCGGGGAGAGACCCAGTACTTC

d_gene: -
j_gene: TRBJ2-1
v_gene: TRBV6-1
CDR3aa: CASSEQWGDPYNEQFF
CDR3nt: TGTGCCAGCAGTGAACAGTGGGGGGATCCCTACAATGAGCAGTTCTTC

d_gene: TRBD2
j_gene: TRBJ2-1
v_gene: TRBV6-5
CDR3aa: CASSRGTSGYNEQFF
CDR3nt: TGTGCCAGCAGCCGCGGGACTAGCGGATACAATGAGCAGTTCTTC

d_gene: TRBD2
j_gene: TRBJ2-3
v_gene: TRBV4-2
CDR3aa: CASSQEASGGSTDTQYF
CDR3nt: TGTGCCAGCAGCCAAGAGGCTAGCGGGGGGAGCACAGATACGCAGTATTTT

d_gene: -
j_gene: TRBJ1-2
v_gene: TRBV5-8
CDR3aa: CASSLGQRTGGYTF
CDR3nt: TGTGCCAGCAGCTTGGGACAGAGAACGGGTGGCTACACCTTC

d_gene: TRBD1
j_gene: TRBJ1-2
v_gene: TRBV12-3/TRBV12-4
CDR3aa: CASGPGGDGYTF
CDR3nt: TGTGCCAGCGGTCCAGGGGGCGATGGCTACACCTTC

d_gene: -
j_gene: TRBJ1-6
v_gene: TRBV5-4
CDR3aa: CASSFDRSSYNSPLHF
CDR3nt: TGTGCCAGCAGCTTCGACAGGAGCTCCTATAATTCACCCCTCCACTTT

d_gene: -
j_gene: TRBJ2-2
v_gene: TRBV3-1/TRBV3-2
CDR3aa: CASSQVLVSGGELFF
CDR3nt: TGTGCCAGCAGCCAAGTCTTAGTGTCAGGTGGGGAGCTGTTTTTT

d_gene: TRBD1
j_gene: TRBJ2-5
v_gene: TRBV5-1
CDR3aa: CASSSGGALQETQYF
CDR3nt: TGCGCCAGCAGCTCAGGGGGCGCCCTCCAAGAGACCCAGTACTTC

d_gene: TRBD1
j_gene: TRBJ2-5
v_gene: TRBV19
CDR3aa: CASSRKTGTGQETQYF
CDR3nt: TGTGCCAGTAGTAGAAAAACCGGGACAGGCCAAGAGACCCAGTACTTC

d_gene: TRBD1
j_gene: TRBJ2-7
v_gene: TRBV5-4
CDR3aa: CASSLGQGAMYEQYF
CDR3nt: TGTGCCAGCAGCTTGGGTCAGGGGGCGATGTACGAGCAGTACTTC

d_gene: -
j_gene: TRBJ2-7
v_gene: TRBV7-2
CDR3aa: CASSLLADSSYEQYF
CDR3nt: TGTGCCAGCAGCTTACTAGCGGACAGCTCCTACGAGCAGTACTTC

d_gene: TRBD2
j_gene: TRBJ2-3
v_gene: TRBV2
CDR3aa: CASSRRGGSTDTQYF
CDR3nt: TGTGCCAGCAGTCGCCGGGGGGGAAGCACAGATACGCAGTATTTT